This T cell receptor beta chain derives from a study of blood T cell repertoires in COVID-19. Study context: Acute and convalescent COVID-19 samples came from the United States, Italy and Spain.

Source study methods: Nucleated cell number was recorded as an estimate derived from reference gene primer amplification. Sequencing used immunoSEQ multiplex PCR; TCRdb keeps in-frame clones, though not all of them. The V and J calls and the clone size are those of that table, but D and trimming were determined from the DNA. Of about 400,000 clones in the sample, 70% to 90% are singletons; the top ten hold approximately 2%. The TCR was taken from a woman aged 40 to 49 with acute COVID-19. The source material was PBMCs or T cells enriched from blood (not recorded which).

The CDR3 spells CASSVEARDYEQFF. In DNA, the CDR3 is TGTGCCAGCAGCGTAGAGGCGAGGGACTATGAGCAGTTCTTC. The chain has TRBV9 and TRBJ2-1; the D gene is possibly TRBD2 (6 bases). The CDR3 is 14 residues long. Trimming took 0 bases from V and 8 from J, leaving 12 bases between them. The germline CDR1 and CDR2 sequences are SGDLS and YYNGEE.